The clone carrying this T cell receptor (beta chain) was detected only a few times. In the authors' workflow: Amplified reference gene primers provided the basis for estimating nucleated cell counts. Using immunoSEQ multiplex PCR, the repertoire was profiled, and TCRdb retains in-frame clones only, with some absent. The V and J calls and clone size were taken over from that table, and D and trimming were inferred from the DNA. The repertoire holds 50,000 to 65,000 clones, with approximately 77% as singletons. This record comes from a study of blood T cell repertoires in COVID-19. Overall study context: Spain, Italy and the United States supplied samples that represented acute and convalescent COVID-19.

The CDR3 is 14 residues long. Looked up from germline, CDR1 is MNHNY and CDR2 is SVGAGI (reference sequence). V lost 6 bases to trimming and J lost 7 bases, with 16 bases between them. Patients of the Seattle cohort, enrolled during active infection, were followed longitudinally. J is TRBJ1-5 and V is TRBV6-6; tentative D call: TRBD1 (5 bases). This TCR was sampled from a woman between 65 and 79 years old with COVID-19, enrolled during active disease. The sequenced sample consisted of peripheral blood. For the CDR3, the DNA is TGTGCCAGCAGCCCCCTGGACAACCTCCAGCCCCAGCATTTT. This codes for CASSPLDNLQPQHF.